The 13 T cell receptor beta chains below all came from one sample that was sequenced in a study of T-cell reconstitution after alpha-beta-depleted transplantation in children. For TCRbeta, the library was prepared with unique molecular identifiers. TCRdb reprocessed the PCR reads via MiXCR and lists one record per CDR3 protein. The sample holds 700,000 or so distinct CDR3 sequences; 10% to 15% are singletons and the top ten take 0.75% to 0.85%. The source was PBMCs, collected before TCRalphabeta/CD19-depleted stem cell transplant. Source of these receptors: a girl between 2 and 10 years old with congenital amegakaryocytic thrombocytopenia, due to receive a stem cell transplant.

Many counts were recorded for this clonotype. The chain joins TRBV12-3 or TRBV12-4 to TRBJ2-2; 8 bases agree with TRBD2. V lost 6 bases, J lost 9 bases, and 12 bases stayed unmatched. This CDR3 region has 15 residues. The CDR3 here is CASSPPGLASRELFF. CDR3 coding DNA: TGTGCCAGCAGCCCCCCAGGACTAGCTAGCCGGGAGCTGTTTTTT.

This clonotype has more than one count but fewer than ten. The chain combines TRBV7-9 with TRBJ2-3; 9 bases align to TRBD1. Unmatched junction bases numbered 10, after V lost 5 bases and J lost 4 bases. From germline, CDR1 is SEHNR and CDR2 FQNEAQ (reference sequence). The CDR3 consists of 16 residues. CDR3 coding DNA: TGTGCCAGCAGCGATACCGGGACAGGGATTGCAGATACGCAGTATTTT. It codes for CASSDTGTGIADTQYF.

This clonotype was observed many times. The CDR3 loop reads CSVEGGQSYGYTF. CDR3 sequence (DNA): TGCAGCGTTGAGGGGGGACAGAGCTATGGCTACACCTTC. The J gene is TRBJ1-2, the V gene TRBV29-1; 7 bases agree with TRBD1. Germline-derived CDR1 and CDR2 are SQVTM and ANQGSEA. The CDR3 is 13 amino acids. V trimming: 3 bases; J trimming: 4 bases; junction bases outside the gene matches: 5.

At least ten counts were recorded for this clonotype. V is TRBV7-9 and J is TRBJ2-3; the D is unclear. The CDR3 runs 13 residues. With 5 bases removed from V and 4 bases from J, the gap between germline ends came to 10 bases. Germline V lookup: CDR1 SEHNR, CDR2 FQNEAQ (reference sequence). The CDR3 coding sequence is TGTGCCAGCAGCGGGCTTGTGCCAGATACGCAGTATTTT. Translating gives CASSGLVPDTQYF.

This clonotype was seen ten or more times. The rearrangement uses TRBV7-9 and TRBJ2-1; D gene uncertain. This CDR3 region has 14 residues. Germline lookup yields CDR1 SEHNR and CDR2 FQNEAQ (reference sequence). Trimming left V 8 bases short and J 0 bases short, with 11 bases between. Written as DNA, the CDR3 is TGTGCCAGCCTCTGGGAAAGCTCCTACAATGAGCAGTTCTTC. Amino acids: CASLWESSYNEQFF.

The genes are TRBV6-5 and TRBJ2-1; 7 bases are a match to TRBD2. The CDR3 has 17 amino acids. CDR1 and CDR2 (germline): MNHEY, SVGAGI. The ends lost 2 bases at V and 5 bases at J; junction bases unmatched: 12. The CDR3 DNA is TGTGCCAGCAGTTACCGGTACTCGCGGGAGCGCCACAATGAGCAGTTCTTC. This sequence encodes CASSYRYSRERHNEQFF.

V usage is TRBV28 and J usage is TRBJ2-7, with 7 positions matching TRBD2. The V gene end was trimmed by 10 bases and the J gene end by 0 bases; junction bases not matched to a gene: 6. CDR1 is MDHEN, CDR2 SYDVKM, per germline. The CDR3 covers 13 residues. The CDR3 here is CATKERDSYEQYF. In DNA, the CDR3 is TGTGCCACGAAAGAGCGGGACTCCTACGAGCAGTACTTC. Using reference TRBV28 and TRBJ2-7 for the parts outside the CDR3, the full variable domain is DVKVTQSSRYLVKRTGEKVFLECVQDMDHENMFWYRQDPGLGLRLIYFSYDVKMKEKGDIPEGYSVSREKKERFSLILESASTNQTSMYLCATKERDSYEQYFGPGTRLTVT.

This clonotype was recorded many times. V usage is TRBV5-1 and J usage is TRBJ2-7; D tentatively reads TRBD1 or TRBD2 (5 bases each). This CDR3 region has 13 residues. Germline V gives CDR1 SGHRS, CDR2 YFSETQ. Trimming shortened V by 2 bases and J by 4 bases, and 10 bases separated the two germline ends. The CDR3, as DNA: TGCGCCAGCAGCTTAAAAGGGGAGTACGAGCAGTACTTC. It is translated as CASSLKGEYEQYF.

This clonotype has a count of ten or more. J is TRBJ2-1 and V is TRBV20-1; D call uncertain. Between the trimmed V and J ends, which lost 2 bases and 8 bases, there was a span of 13 bases. Germline lookup yields CDR1 DFQATT and CDR2 SNEGSKA (reference sequence). This CDR3 has 13 residues. The CDR3 region has the DNA TGCAGTGCTAGACAAACACCCCTCCATGAGCAGTTCTTC. This encodes CSARQTPLHEQFF.

This chain uses TRBV5-1 with TRBJ2-2; D is possibly TRBD2 (6 bases). The V gene's germline CDR1 is SGHRS and CDR2 YFSETQ. V was trimmed by 0 bases and J by 6 bases, leaving 21 bases between them. There are 18 residues in the CDR3. The CDR3 region is CASSLDGLPGTGAGELFF. The CDR3 DNA reads TGCGCCAGCAGCTTGGACGGACTACCAGGGACGGGAGCCGGGGAGCTGTTTTTT.

The rearrangement joins TRBV19 to TRBJ2-7; 11 nucleotides agree with TRBD2. The germline gives CDR1 LNHDA, CDR2 SQIVND (reference sequence). The CDR3 has 16 amino acids. J lost 1 base, V lost 5 bases, and 7 bases had no gene match. CDR3 sequence (DNA): TGTGCCAGTAGTGCCTCGACTAGCGGGACTTCCTACGAGCAGTACTTC. It encodes CASSASTSGTSYEQYF.

The rearrangement uses TRBV20-1 and TRBJ1-1, with D perhaps TRBD1 (6 bases). With 6 bases removed from V and 6 bases from J, the gap between germline ends came to 23 bases. Germline CDR1 DFQATT, CDR2 SNEGSKA (reference sequence). The CDR3 contains 15 residues. DNA of the CDR3: TGCAGTGCGAAGGCCTCTCAGGGGCCTGTCTCTGAAGCTTTCTTT. Protein sequence: CSAKASQGPVSEAFF.

This rearrangement joins TRBV7-9 to TRBJ2-1, with D perhaps matching TRBD1 or TRBD2 (5 bases each). CDR3 length: 13 residues. V was clipped by 1 base and J by 10 bases, with 11 bases between them. From germline, CDR1 is SEHNR and CDR2 FQNEAQ (reference sequence). This CDR3 is CASSLVEGREQFF. DNA of the CDR3: TGTGCCAGCAGCTTAGTTGAGGGGCGGGAGCAGTTCTTC.